A single sample gave rise to the 16 T cell receptor beta chains below, sequenced in a study of blood T cell repertoires in COVID-19. Profiling relied on immunoSEQ multiplex PCR, and the TCRdb table lists in-frame clones only, not all of them. The sample lists some 150,000 clones; approximately 89% were seen once. The specimen sequenced was PBMCs or T cells enriched from blood (not recorded which). Receptors originate from a woman between 18 and 30 years old who had recovered from COVID-19.

The chain recombines TRBV5-5 with TRBJ2-7; tentative D call: TRBD2 (6 bases). Looked up from germline, CDR1 is SGHKS and CDR2 is YYEKEE (reference sequence). Trimming cost V 2 bases and J 3 bases, with 18 bases left between them. The CDR3 contains 16 residues. The CDR3 DNA reads as TGTGCCAGCAGCTTAATCCGGGACTCCGCGAACTACGAGCAGTACTTC. It translates to CASSLIRDSANYEQYF.

For the CDR3, the DNA is TGTGCCAGCAAACGACAGGGCCTTCCCTACGAGCAGTACTTC. Translated: CASKRQGLPYEQYF. This sequence joins TRBV28 and TRBJ2-7; TRBD1 matches at 7 bases. The CDR3 length is 14 residues. Germline-derived CDR1 and CDR2 are MDHEN and SYDVKM. V shed 7 bases and J 2 bases; nucleotides not matched to a gene: 8. The full variable domain, completed using reference TRBV28 and TRBJ2-7, is DVKVTQSSRYLVKRTGEKVFLECVQDMDHENMFWYRQDPGLGLRLIYFSYDVKMKEKGDIPEGYSVSREKKERFSLILESASTNQTSMYLCASKRQGLPYEQYFGPGTRLTVT.

The chain carries TRBV18 and TRBJ2-2; 9 bases match TRBD1. The CDR3 is 14 residues long. The V and J ends lost 3 bases and 4 bases, in that order; junction bases with no gene match: 0. Germline V gene sequence: CDR1 KGHSH, CDR2 LQKENI. The CDR3 DNA is TGTGCCAGCTCACCGGGACAGGGCACCGGGGAGCTGTTTTTT. Translating gives CASSPGQGTGELFF.

A single count supports this clone. The rearrangement links TRBV4-3 to TRBJ1-2, with D perhaps matching TRBD1 (5 bases). Deletions cut 1 base from V and 2 bases from J, with 11 bases between. CDR3 size: 15 residues. Looked up from germline, CDR1 is LGHNA and CDR2 is YSLEER. The CDR3 DNA sequence: TGCGCCAGCAGCCAAGCCGCAGGGCCCAACTATGGCTACACCTTC. This translates into CASSQAAGPNYGYTF.

The chain is built from TRBV5-4 and TRBJ2-1; 7 bases map to TRBD1. Looked up from germline, CDR1 is SGHNT and CDR2 is YYREEE (reference sequence). CDR3 length equals 17 residues. V was clipped by 4 bases and J by 12 bases; unmatched bases: 22. The CDR3 sequence is CASSIVQGPSPGLVQFF. CDR3 DNA sequence: TGTGCCAGCAGCATAGTACAGGGGCCTTCCCCAGGTTTGGTGCAGTTCTTC.

The genes are TRBV6-5 and TRBJ2-3, with 7 bases that match TRBD1. The CDR3 length is 15 residues. The germline V gene encodes CDR1 MNHEY and CDR2 SVGAGI. The ends lost 5 bases at V and 0 bases at J; junction bases unmatched: 5. CDR3 amino acids: CASSPTGSSTDTQYF. CDR3 nucleotide sequence: TGTGCCAGCAGTCCGACAGGGAGTAGCACAGATACGCAGTATTTT.

J is TRBJ1-4 and V is TRBV5-1, with D possibly being TRBD1 (5 bases). V lost 3 bases and J 3 bases, leaving 6 bases between the germline ends. The CDR3 length is 13 residues. From germline, CDR1 is SGHRS and CDR2 YFSETQ. The CDR3 region is CASSWGANEKLFF. Written as DNA, the CDR3 is TGCGCCAGCAGCTGGGGGGCTAATGAAAAACTGTTTTTT.

The V and J genes are TRBV2 and TRBJ2-3; 8 positions agree with TRBD2. Germline loops: CDR1 SNHLY, CDR2 FYNNEI. CDR3 length: 17 amino acids. V lost 0 bases to trimming and J lost 2 bases; unmatched junction nucleotides: 7. Here the CDR3 reads CASSEAGAGGPTDTQYF. In DNA form, the CDR3 reads TGTGCCAGCAGTGAAGCCGGGGCGGGAGGCCCCACAGATACGCAGTATTTT.

This clone has a single count. The chain carries TRBV23-1 and TRBJ2-7; a weak D match, TRBD1 (6 bases). TRBV23-1 is reported as an ORF; its role is uncertain. V was cut by 4 bases and J by 4 bases, with 8 bases left in between. The CDR3 contains 12 residues. The DNA for the CDR3 is TGCGCCAGCAGTCGGGGGACATACGAGCAGTACTTC. Amino acids: CASSRGTYEQYF.

The chain recombines TRBV28 with TRBJ2-1, with TRBD2 as a possible D gene (5 bases). V was pared by 6 bases and J by 4 bases, with 13 bases between. The CDR3 sequence is 14 residues long. CDR1 is MDHEN, CDR2 SYDVKM, per germline. CDR3 in DNA: TGTGCCAGCAGCCTGCCGAGAGGGTACAATGAGCAGTTCTTC. The encoded protein is CASSLPRGYNEQFF.

This clone showed up just once. The chain is built from TRBV18 and TRBJ1-2, with D perhaps TRBD1 (5 bases). Germline assignment: CDR1 KGHSH and CDR2 LQKENI. The CDR3 runs to 13 residues. The ends were cut back, 6 bases at V and 2 bases at J, with 10 bases in the middle. As DNA, the CDR3 is TGTGCCAGCTCCGGGGGGGAGAACTATGGCTACACCTTC. This sequence encodes CASSGGENYGYTF.

This clone was recorded once. The chain couples TRBV7-8 to TRBJ2-1; TRBD2 matches 13 bases. The CDR3 is 20 amino acids. The V gene's germline CDR1 is SGHVS and CDR2 FQNEAQ. J was trimmed by 1 base and V by 2 bases; bases with no gene match: 11. The CDR3 DNA reads as TGTGCCAGCAGCTTACATTGGACTAGCGGGAGCGGAAGTTCCTACAATGAGCAGTTCTTC. This encodes CASSLHWTSGSGSSYNEQFF.

This clone turned up a few times. The chain couples TRBV10-3 to TRBJ2-1, with 7 bases matching TRBD2. Germline trimming cut 3 bases from V and 3 bases from J; bases unmatched to any gene: 5. The germline V gene has CDR1 ENHRY and CDR2 SYGVKD. CDR3 length equals 15 residues. CDR3: CAISERSGDYNEQFF. CDR3 nucleotides: TGTGCCATCAGTGAACGGAGCGGGGACTACAATGAGCAGTTCTTC.

Remarks on this clone: A junction end diverges from the germline sequence, so it may reflect a read error. Other DNA sequences of this sample code for an identical CDR3. This chain's CDR3 is CASSRAGAGSYEQYF. The CDR3 coding sequence is TGCGCCAGCAGCCGGGCAGGGGCAGGATCCTACGAGCAATACTTC. The chain recombines TRBV4-3 with TRBJ2-7, with D perhaps TRBD1 (6 bases). Germline CDR1 and CDR2: LGHNA and YSLEER. The length of the CDR3 is 15 residues.

This sequence joins TRBV10-2 and TRBJ2-7; no firm D call. Germline V gene data show CDR1 as WSHSY and CDR2 as SAAADI. Trimming took off 2 bases at V and 4 bases at J, with 9 bases between the two ends. The CDR3 has 13 residues. DNA for the CDR3: TGCGCCAGCAGTGAGATTATCGTATACGAGCAGTACTTC. Translation gives CASSEIIVYEQYF.

V usage is TRBV2 and J usage is TRBJ2-7; 10 bases map to TRBD1. The trim removed 7 bases at V and 4 bases at J, leaving 7 bases unmatched. Germline CDR1 reads SNHLY; CDR2 reads FYNNEI. The CDR3 loop spans 14 amino acids. The CDR3 DNA is TGTGCCAGCACCGGGACAGGGGACGGGTACGAGCAGTACTTC. Translated: CASTGTGDGYEQYF.